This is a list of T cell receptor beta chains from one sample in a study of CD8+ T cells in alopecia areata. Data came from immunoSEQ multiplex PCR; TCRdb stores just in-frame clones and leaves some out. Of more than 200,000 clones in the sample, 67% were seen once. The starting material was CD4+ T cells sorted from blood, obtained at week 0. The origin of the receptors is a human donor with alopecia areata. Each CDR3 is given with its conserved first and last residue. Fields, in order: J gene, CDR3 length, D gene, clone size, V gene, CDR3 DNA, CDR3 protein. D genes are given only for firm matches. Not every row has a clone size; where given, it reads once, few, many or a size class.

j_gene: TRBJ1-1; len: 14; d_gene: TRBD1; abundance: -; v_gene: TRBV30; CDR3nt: TGTGCCTTAACTCCGACAGGGTCGGGCACTGAAGCTTTCTTT; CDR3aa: CALTPTGSGTEAFF
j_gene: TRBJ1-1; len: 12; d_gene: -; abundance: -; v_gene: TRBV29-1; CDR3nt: TGCAGCGTTGATAGAGGGAACACTGAAGCTTTCTTT; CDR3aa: CSVDRGNTEAFF
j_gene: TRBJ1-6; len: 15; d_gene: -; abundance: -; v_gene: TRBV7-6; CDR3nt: TGTGCCAGCAGCTTAGGACGCTCACCTAATTCACCCCTCCACTTT; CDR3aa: CASSLGRSPNSPLHF
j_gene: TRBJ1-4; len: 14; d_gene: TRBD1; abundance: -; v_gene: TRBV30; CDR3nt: TGTGCCTGGAGTGTGCCAGGGGGATACGAAAAACTGTTTTTT; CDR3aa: CAWSVPGGYEKLFF
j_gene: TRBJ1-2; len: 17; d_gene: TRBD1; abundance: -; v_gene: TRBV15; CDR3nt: TGTGCCACCAGCAGCGACAACCGGAGAGGGGGCGTTTTAGGCTACACCTTC; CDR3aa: CATSSDNRRGGVLGYTF
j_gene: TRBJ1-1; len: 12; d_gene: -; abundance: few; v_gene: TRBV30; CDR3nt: TGTGCCTGGATTCAGCTGAACACTGAAGCTTTCTTT; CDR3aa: CAWIQLNTEAFF
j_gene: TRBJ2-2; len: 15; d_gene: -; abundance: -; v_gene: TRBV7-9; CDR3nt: TGTGCCAGCAGCCTGGGTCACGGCCAGACCGGGGAGCTGTTTTTT; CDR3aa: CASSLGHGQTGELFF
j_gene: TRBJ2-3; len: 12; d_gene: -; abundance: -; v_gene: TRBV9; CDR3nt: TGTGCCAGCAGCGTAAACACAGATACGCAGTATTTT; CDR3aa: CASSVNTDTQYF
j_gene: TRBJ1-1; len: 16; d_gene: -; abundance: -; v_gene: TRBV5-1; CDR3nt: TGCGCCAGCAGCTTGAGGGCAGGGTCGGTGGACACTGAAGCTTTCTTT; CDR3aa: CASSLRAGSVDTEAFF
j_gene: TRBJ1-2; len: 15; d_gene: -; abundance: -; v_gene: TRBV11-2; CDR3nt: TGTGCCAGCAGCAAGGGACTACTGAAGGACTATGGCTACACCTTC; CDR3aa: CASSKGLLKDYGYTF
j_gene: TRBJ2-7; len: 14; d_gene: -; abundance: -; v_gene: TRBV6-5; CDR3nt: TGTGCCAGCAGTTACGCAGGATTCTCCTACGAGCAGTACTTC; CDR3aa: CASSYAGFSYEQYF
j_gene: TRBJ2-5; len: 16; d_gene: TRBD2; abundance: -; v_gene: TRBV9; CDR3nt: TGTGCCAGCAGCCCCCTCGATAGCGGGAAGCAAGAGACCCAGTACTTC; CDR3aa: CASSPLDSGKQETQYF
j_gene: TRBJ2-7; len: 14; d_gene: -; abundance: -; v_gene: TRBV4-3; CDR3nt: TGCGCCAGCAGCCGTGCGGGGCGAACCTACGAGCAGTACTTC; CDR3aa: CASSRAGRTYEQYF
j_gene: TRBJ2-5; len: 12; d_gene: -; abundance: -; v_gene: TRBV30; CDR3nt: TGTGCCTGGAATCTGGTTGTGGGGACCCAGTACTTC; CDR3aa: CAWNLVVGTQYF
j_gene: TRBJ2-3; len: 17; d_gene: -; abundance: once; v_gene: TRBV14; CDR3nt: TGTGCCAGCAGTCCACTACTCCTAGGGGGGGCCACAGATACGCAGTATTTT; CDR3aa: CASSPLLLGGATDTQYF
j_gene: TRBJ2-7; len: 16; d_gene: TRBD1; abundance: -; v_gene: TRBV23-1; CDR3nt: TGCGCCAGCAGTCAATCCCCCGGGACAGGCCCCTGGTTGGAGTACTTC; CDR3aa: CASSQSPGTGPWLEYF
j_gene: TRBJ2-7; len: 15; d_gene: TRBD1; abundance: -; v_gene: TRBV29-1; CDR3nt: TGCAGCGTAGAGTCCGACAGGGGGCTAGACTACGAGCAGTACTTC; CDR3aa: CSVESDRGLDYEQYF
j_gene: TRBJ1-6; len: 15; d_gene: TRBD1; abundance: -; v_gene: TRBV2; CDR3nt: TGTGCCAGCAGTGGACTAGACAGGGTGAATTCACCCCTCCACTTT; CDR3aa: CASSGLDRVNSPLHF
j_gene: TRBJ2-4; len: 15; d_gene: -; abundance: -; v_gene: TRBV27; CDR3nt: TGTGCCAGCAGTTTTTTCGGGGGAATCAAAAACATTCAGTACTTC; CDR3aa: CASSFFGGIKNIQYF
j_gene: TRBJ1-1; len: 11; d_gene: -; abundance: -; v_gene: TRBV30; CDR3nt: TGTGCCTGTATGCGAGACACTGAAGCTTTCTTT; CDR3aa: CACMRDTEAFF
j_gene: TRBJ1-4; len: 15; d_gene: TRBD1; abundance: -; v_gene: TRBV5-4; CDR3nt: TGTGCCAGCAGCAGGGACAGTTCAACTAATGAAAAACTGTTTTTT; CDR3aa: CASSRDSSTNEKLFF
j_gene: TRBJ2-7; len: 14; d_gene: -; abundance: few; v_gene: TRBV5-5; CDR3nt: TGTGCCAGCAGCCCGGGCGGCATTGGGTACGAGCAGTACTTC; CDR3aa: CASSPGGIGYEQYF
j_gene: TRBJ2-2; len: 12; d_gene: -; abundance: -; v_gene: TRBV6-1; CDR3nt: TGTGCCAGCAGGGAAAGTTACGGGGAGCTGTTTTTT; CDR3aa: CASRESYGELFF
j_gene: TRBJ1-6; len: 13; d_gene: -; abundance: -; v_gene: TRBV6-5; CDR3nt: TGTGCCAGCAGCCCGGTACGGGGGTTGCCCCTCCACTTT; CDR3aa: CASSPVRGLPLHF
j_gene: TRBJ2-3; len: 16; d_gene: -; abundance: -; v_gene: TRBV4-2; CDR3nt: TGTGCCAGCAGCCTCAAGAAGCAAGATTCCACAGATACGCAGTATTTT; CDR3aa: CASSLKKQDSTDTQYF
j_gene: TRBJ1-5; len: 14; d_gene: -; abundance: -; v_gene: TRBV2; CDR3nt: TGTGCCAGCAGTGTTTACGGGGGACTGGGGCCCCAGCATTTT; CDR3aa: CASSVYGGLGPQHF
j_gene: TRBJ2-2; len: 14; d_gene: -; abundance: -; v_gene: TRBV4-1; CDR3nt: TGCGCCAGCAGCCAAGATCCGCTAGCGGGGGAGCTGTTTTTT; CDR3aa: CASSQDPLAGELFF
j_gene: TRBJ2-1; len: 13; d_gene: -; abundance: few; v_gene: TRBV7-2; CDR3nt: TGTGCCAGCAGCTTGGGACCCGACAATGAGCAGTTCTTC; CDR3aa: CASSLGPDNEQFF
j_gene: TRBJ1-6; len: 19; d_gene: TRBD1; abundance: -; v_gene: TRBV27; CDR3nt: TGTGCCAGCAGTATCTCCCGGGACAGGGGTTTCACCTATAATTCACCCCTCCACTTT; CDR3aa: CASSISRDRGFTYNSPLHF
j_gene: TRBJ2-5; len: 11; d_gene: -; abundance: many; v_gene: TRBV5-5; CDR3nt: TGTGCCAGCAGGGCCACGGAGACCCAGTACTTC; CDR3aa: CASRATETQYF
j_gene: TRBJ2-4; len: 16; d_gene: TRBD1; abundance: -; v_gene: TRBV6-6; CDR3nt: TGTGCCAGCAGTTACCCGACCGGGACAGAGGCAAACATTCAGTACTTC; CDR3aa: CASSYPTGTEANIQYF
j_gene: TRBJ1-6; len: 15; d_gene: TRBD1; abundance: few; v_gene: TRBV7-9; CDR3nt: TGTGCCAGCAGCGCCTACAGGGGGCAGGAGTCACCCCTCCACTTT; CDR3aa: CASSAYRGQESPLHF
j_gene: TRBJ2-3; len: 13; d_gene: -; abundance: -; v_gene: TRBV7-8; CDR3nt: TGTGCCAGCAGCCCTAGGATGGGAACTAGGCAGTATTTT; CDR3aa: CASSPRMGTRQYF
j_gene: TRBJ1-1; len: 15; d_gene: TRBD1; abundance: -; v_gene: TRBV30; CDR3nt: TGTGCCTGGATCATGAGACAGGGTACTGGGGGCGAAGCTTTCTTT; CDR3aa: CAWIMRQGTGGEAFF
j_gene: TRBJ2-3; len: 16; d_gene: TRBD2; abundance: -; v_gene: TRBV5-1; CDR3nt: TGCGCCAGCAGCTTGGCCGGGGGGGCCGGCGATGATACGCAGTATTTT; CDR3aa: CASSLAGGAGDDTQYF
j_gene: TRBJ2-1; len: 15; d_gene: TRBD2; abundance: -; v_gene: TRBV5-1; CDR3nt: TGCGCCAGCAGCTTGGAGCTAGCGGGTGCGAATGAGCAGTTCTTC; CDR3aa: CASSLELAGANEQFF
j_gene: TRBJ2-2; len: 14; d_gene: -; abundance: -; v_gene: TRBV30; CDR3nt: TGTGCCTGGAGTGTAATGGTAGAGACCGGGGAGCTGTTTTTT; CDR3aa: CAWSVMVETGELFF
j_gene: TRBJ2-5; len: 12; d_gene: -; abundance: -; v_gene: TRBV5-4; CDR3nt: TGTGCCAGCAGCTTCCTTGGGGAGACCCAGTACTTC; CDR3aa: CASSFLGETQYF
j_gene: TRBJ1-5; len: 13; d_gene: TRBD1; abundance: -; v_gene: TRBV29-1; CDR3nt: TGCAGCGTTTCGACAGGGGTGTACCAGCCCCAGCATTTT; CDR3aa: CSVSTGVYQPQHF
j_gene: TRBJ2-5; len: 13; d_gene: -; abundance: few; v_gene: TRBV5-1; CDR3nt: TGCGCCAGCAAGTTGAGAAACGGGGAGACCCAGTACTTC; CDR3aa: CASKLRNGETQYF
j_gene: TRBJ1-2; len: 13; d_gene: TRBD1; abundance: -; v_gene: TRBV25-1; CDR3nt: TGTGCCAGCAGACAGGGGGAACCTGGAGGCTACACCTTC; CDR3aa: CASRQGEPGGYTF
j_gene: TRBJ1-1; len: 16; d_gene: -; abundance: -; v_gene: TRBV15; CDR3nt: TGTGCCACCAGCAGAGACCTAACGACCGGGGACACTGAAGCTTTCTTT; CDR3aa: CATSRDLTTGDTEAFF
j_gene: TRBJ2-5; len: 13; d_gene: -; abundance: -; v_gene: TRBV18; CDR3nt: TGTGCCAGCTCACCGGTGGGTCGTGAGACCCAGTACTTC; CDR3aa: CASSPVGRETQYF
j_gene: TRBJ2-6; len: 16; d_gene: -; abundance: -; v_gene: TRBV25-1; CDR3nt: TGTGCCAGCAGTGAATCTGGCAGGGCTGGGGCCAACGTCCTGACTTTC; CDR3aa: CASSESGRAGANVLTF
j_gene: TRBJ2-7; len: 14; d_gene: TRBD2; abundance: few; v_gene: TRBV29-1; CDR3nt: TGCAGCGTTGCGACTAGCGGGGGGCCCTACGAGCAGTACTTC; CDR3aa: CSVATSGGPYEQYF
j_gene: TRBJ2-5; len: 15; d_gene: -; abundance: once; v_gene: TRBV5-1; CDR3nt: TGCGCCAGCAGCTTGAGTCCGCAGGGGAGGGAGACCCAGTACTTC; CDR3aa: CASSLSPQGRETQYF
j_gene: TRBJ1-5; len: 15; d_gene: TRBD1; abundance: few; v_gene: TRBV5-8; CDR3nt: TGTGCCAGCAGCGCCCGGACAGGGAATTTGCAGCCCCAGCATTTT; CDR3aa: CASSARTGNLQPQHF
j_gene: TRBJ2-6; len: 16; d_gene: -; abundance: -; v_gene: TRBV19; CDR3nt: TGTGCCAGTAGTATAGATTGGAATTCTGGGGCCAACGTCCTGACTTTC; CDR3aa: CASSIDWNSGANVLTF
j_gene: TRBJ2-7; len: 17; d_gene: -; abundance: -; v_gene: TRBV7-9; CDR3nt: TGTGCCAGCAGCCCCTGGGACGGGCACCGGACCGACTACGAGCAGTACTTC; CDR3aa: CASSPWDGHRTDYEQYF
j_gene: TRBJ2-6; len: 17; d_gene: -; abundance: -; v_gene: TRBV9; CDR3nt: TGTGCCAGCAGCCCTATATCAGGGGCTTCTGGGGCCAACGTCCTGACTTTC; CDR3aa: CASSPISGASGANVLTF
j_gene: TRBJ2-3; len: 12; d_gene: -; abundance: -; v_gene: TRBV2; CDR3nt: TGTGCCAGCAGGCAGGGCACAGATACGCAGTATTTT; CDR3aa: CASRQGTDTQYF